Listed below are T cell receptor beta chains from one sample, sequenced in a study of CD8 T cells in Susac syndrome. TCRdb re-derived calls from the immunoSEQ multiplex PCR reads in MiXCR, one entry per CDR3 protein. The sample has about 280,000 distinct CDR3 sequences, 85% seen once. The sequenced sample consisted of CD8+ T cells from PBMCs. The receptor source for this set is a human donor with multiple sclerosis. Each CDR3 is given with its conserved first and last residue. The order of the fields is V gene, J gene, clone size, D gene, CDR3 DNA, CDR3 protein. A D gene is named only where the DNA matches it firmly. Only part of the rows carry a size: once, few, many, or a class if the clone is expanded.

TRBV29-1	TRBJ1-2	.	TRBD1	TGCAGCGTTGAAGATTCGGGACAGCACAGCAACTATGGCTACACCTTC	CSVEDSGQHSNYGYTF
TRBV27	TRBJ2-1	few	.	TGTGCCAGCAGTTCGGCCGGGTGGGGAAATGAGCAGTTCTTC	CASSSAGWGNEQFF
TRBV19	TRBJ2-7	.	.	TGTGCCAGTAGTCCAACTGGATCGACTCGATACGAGCAGTACTTC	CASSPTGSTRYEQYF
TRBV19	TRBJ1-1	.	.	TGTGCCAGTAGGAGGGGAGAAACTGAAGCTTTCTTT	CASRRGETEAFF
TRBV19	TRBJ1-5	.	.	TGTGCCAGTAGTATAGAAGGCTATCAGCCCCAGCATTTT	CASSIEGYQPQHF
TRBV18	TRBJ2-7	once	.	TGTGCCAGCTCACCCGATACCCCAAAGTCCTACGAGCAGTACTTC	CASSPDTPKSYEQYF
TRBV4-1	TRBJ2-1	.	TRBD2	TGCGCCAGCAGCCAAGAGGTCCCGACTAGCGGGAGGTACAATGAGCAGTTCTTC	CASSQEVPTSGRYNEQFF
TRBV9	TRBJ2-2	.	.	TGTGCCAGCAGCGTAGGGAGCGCGAACACCGGGGAGCTGTTTTTT	CASSVGSANTGELFF
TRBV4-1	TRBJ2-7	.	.	TGCGCCAGCAGCTTCAGAACCTCCGAGCAGTACTTC	CASSFRTSEQYF
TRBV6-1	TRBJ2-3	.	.	TGTGCCAGCAGTGATGGAATCCTTGGAGGTGGCACAGATACGCAGTATTTT	CASSDGILGGGTDTQYF
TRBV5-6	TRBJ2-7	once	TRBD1	TGTGCCAGCAGCTTGGGCGAGGGGGACAGGAGCTCCTACGAGCAGTACTTC	CASSLGEGDRSSYEQYF
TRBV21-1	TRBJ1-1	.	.	TGTGCCATGATCTTCTCGCAGGGTCCAGGGGAAGATGGAGCTTTCTTT	CAMIFSQGPGEDGAFF
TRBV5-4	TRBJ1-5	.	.	TGTGCCAGCAGCCTAGGGGTTGGGGGCAATCAGCCCCAGCATTTT	CASSLGVGGNQPQHF
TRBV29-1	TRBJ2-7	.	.	TGCAGCGTCGGGGGGACAGCCGTGTCCTACGAGCAGTACTTC	CSVGGTAVSYEQYF